The clone carrying this T cell receptor (beta chain) was counted only a few times. What it binds is unknown. The data stem from a study of metastatic and nonmetastatic thyroid tumors. Looking at the study overall: Across blood and tumor or nodule tissue, repertoires from malignant and benign thyroid patients were compared with one another.

From germline, CDR1 is MNHNS and CDR2 SASEGT. The germline V and J ends were trimmed by 7 bases and 4 bases, with 14 bases remaining between them. The CDR3 is 13 amino acids. Study-wide findings and caveats: TCR beta diversity was reportedly significantly higher in malignant thyroid tumors than benign nodules, in blood and tumor.

Original analysis: A classifier of distant metastasis in papillary thyroid cancer was built from CDR3 differences (across clinicopathological groups). TCRdb used MiXCR to call clones anew from the PCR reads. The V and J calls reflect TCRdb's pipeline rather than the authors' work. The data show about 4,300 clones, with roughly a fifth seen just once and approximately 30% held by the top ten. There were no patients who had received any treatment before thyroid surgery. This chain uses TRBV6-1 with TRBJ2-7; weak D call: TRBD1 (6 bases). Sequenced: tumor tissue. The TCR was taken from a male donor with papillary thyroid cancer or a benign thyroid nodule (not recorded which). Some clones in this sample may be carry-over from other donors' samples. CDR3 nucleotide sequence: TGTGCCAGCACCTTAAAACAGGGTTACGAGCAGTACTTC. Translated: CASTLKQGYEQYF.